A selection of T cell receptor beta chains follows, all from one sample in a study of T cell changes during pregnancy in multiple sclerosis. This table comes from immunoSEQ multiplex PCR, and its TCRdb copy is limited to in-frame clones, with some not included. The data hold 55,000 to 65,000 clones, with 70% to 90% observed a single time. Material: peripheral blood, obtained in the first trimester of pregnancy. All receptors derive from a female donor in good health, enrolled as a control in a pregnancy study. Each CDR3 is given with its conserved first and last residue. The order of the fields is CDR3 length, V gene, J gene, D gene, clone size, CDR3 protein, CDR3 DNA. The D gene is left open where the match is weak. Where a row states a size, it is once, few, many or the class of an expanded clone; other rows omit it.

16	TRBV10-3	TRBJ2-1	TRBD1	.	CAISAPGTGYYNEQFF	TGTGCCATCAGTGCCCCTGGGACAGGGTACTACAATGAGCAGTTCTTC
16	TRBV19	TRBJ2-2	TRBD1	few	CASSIPPGQGTGELFF	TGTGCCAGTAGTATACCGCCGGGACAGGGTACCGGGGAGCTGTTTTTT
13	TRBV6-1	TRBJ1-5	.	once	CASSSTGNQPQHF	TGTGCCAGCAGCTCGACGGGGAATCAGCCCCAGCATTTT
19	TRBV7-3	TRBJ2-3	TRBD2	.	CASGPATSGSILDTDTQYF	TGTGCCAGTGGACCGGCAACTAGCGGGTCTATATTAGACACAGATACGCAGTATTTT
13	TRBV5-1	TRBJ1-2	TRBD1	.	CASSPDRVGGYTF	TGCGCCAGCAGCCCGGACAGGGTGGGTGGCTACACCTTC
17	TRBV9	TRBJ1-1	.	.	CASSPDFNAGMNTEAFF	TGTGCCAGCAGCCCAGACTTCAATGCGGGAATGAACACTGAAGCTTTCTTT
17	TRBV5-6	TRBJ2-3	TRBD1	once	CASRPGQGAGYTDTQYF	TGTGCCAGCAGGCCGGGACAGGGGGCAGGATACACAGATACGCAGTATTTT
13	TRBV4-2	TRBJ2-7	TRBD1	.	CASSPRDSYEQYF	TGTGCCAGCAGCCCCCGGGACAGCTACGAGCAGTACTTC
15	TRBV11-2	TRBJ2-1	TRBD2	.	CASSFGLAGGHEQFF	TGTGCCAGCAGCTTTGGACTAGCGGGGGGGCATGAGCAGTTCTTC
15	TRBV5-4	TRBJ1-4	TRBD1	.	CASSPSGQTDEKLFF	TGTGCCAGCAGCCCCTCGGGACAGACGGACGAAAAACTGTTTTTT
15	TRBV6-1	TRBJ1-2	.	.	CASSSGTFLNYGYTF	TGTGCCAGCAGCTCTGGGACATTTCTTAACTATGGCTACACCTTC
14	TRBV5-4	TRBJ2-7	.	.	CASSLYDREDEQYF	TGTGCCAGCAGCCTCTACGACAGGGAGGACGAGCAGTACTTC
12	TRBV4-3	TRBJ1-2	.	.	CASSQDLYGYTF	TGCGCCAGCAGCCAAGACCTTTATGGCTACACCTTC
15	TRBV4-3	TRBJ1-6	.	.	CASSQDGVENSPLHF	TGCGCCAGCAGCCAAGACGGGGTTGAGAATTCACCCCTCCACTTT
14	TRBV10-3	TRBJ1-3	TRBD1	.	CAISGQGLGNTIYF	TGTGCCATCAGCGGACAGGGTCTAGGAAACACCATATATTTT
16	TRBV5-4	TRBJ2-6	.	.	CASSLDAVRGANVLTF	TGTGCCAGCAGCCTCGATGCAGTCAGGGGGGCCAACGTCCTGACTTTC
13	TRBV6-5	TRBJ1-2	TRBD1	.	CASSRTGRYGYTF	TGTGCCAGCAGTCGGACAGGGAGATATGGCTACACCTTC
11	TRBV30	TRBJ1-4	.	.	CAWTENEKLFF	TGTGCCTGGACGGAGAATGAAAAACTGTTTTTT
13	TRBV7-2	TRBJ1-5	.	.	CASSPDNNQPQHF	TGTGCCAGCAGCCCCGACAACAATCAGCCCCAGCATTTT
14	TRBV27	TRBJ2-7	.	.	CASSLMYGTLEQYF	TGTGCCAGCAGTCTTATGTACGGGACACTCGAGCAGTACTTC
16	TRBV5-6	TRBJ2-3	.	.	CASSFLSTGPTDTQYF	TGTGCCAGCAGCTTCCTCTCTACTGGTCCCACAGATACGCAGTATTTT
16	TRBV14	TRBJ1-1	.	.	CASSPLDSRVGTEAFF	TGTGCCAGCAGCCCCCTTGACAGCAGGGTGGGAACTGAAGCTTTCTTT
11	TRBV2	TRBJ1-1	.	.	CASPDRTEAFF	TGTGCCAGCCCAGATCGCACTGAAGCTTTCTTT
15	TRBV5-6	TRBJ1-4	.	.	CASSPGGVTNEKLFF	TGTGCCAGCAGCCCCGGGGGGGTGACTAATGAAAAACTGTTTTTT
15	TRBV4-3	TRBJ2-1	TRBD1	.	CASSRDRGLSNEQFF	TGCGCCAGCAGCCGAGACAGGGGCCTTTCCAATGAGCAGTTCTTC
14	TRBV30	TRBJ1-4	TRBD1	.	CAWSRGPTNEKLFF	TGTGCCTGGAGCAGGGGGCCCACTAATGAAAAACTGTTTTTT
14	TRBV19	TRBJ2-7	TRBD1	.	CATRPGTGSYEQYF	TGTGCCACACGCCCCGGGACAGGGTCCTACGAGCAGTACTTC
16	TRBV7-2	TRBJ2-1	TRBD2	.	CASSLMGGGAYNEQFF	TGTGCCAGCAGCTTAATGGGCGGGGGGGCTTACAATGAGCAGTTCTTC
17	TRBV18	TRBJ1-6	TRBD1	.	CASSPDRERSYNSPLHF	TGTGCCAGCTCACCAGACAGGGAAAGGTCCTATAATTCACCCCTCCACTTT
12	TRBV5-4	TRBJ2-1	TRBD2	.	CASSGLAVEQFF	TGTGCCAGCAGCGGACTAGCGGTTGAGCAGTTCTTC
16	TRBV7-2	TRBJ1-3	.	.	CASSLGTPSSGNTIYF	TGTGCCAGCAGCCTGGGGACACCCAGCTCTGGAAACACCATATATTTT
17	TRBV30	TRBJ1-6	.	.	CAWTPGLPSSYNSPLHF	TGTGCCTGGACTCCGGGACTGCCTAGCTCCTATAATTCACCCCTCCACTTT
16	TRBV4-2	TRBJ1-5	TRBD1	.	CASSQESDRANQPQHF	TGTGCCAGCAGCCAAGAATCCGACAGGGCCAATCAGCCCCAGCATTTT
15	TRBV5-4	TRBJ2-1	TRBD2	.	CASSLAGGGSNEQFF	TGTGCCAGCAGCTTGGCCGGGGGGGGGAGCAATGAGCAGTTCTTC
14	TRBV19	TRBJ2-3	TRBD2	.	CASRTSARTDTQYF	TGTGCCAGTAGGACTAGCGCGCGCACAGATACGCAGTATTTT
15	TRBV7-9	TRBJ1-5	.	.	CASSLDGGSNQPQHF	TGTGCCAGCAGCTTAGATGGGGGCAGCAATCAGCCCCAGCATTTT
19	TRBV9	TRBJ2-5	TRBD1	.	CASSPTGGQGNLGGETQYF	TGTGCCAGCAGCCCCACCGGTGGACAGGGGAATTTAGGCGGAGAGACCCAGTACTTC
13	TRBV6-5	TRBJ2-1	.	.	CASSPVSYNEQFF	TGTGCCAGCAGCCCCGTCTCTTACAATGAGCAGTTCTTC
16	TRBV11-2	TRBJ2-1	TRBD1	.	CASSRQATGDYNEQFF	TGTGCCAGCAGCCGCCAAGCGACAGGGGACTACAATGAGCAGTTCTTC
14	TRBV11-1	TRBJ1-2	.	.	CASSPGWGLGGYTF	TGTGCCAGCAGCCCAGGATGGGGGCTGGGTGGCTACACCTTC
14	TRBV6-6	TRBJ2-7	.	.	CATKTGGRGDEQYF	TGTGCCACTAAGACGGGGGGCAGGGGAGACGAGCAGTACTTC
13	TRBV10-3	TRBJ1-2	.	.	CAISDFSGGGYTF	TGTGCCATCAGTGATTTTTCCGGGGGTGGCTACACCTTC
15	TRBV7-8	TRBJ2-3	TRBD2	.	CASSFQAGGMHTQYF	TGTGCCAGCAGCTTTCAAGCGGGGGGAATGCATACGCAGTATTTT
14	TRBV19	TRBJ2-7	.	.	CASSSTDRLYEQYF	TGTGCCAGTAGTTCAACGGACAGACTCTACGAGCAGTACTTC
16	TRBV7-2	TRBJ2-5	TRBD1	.	CASSLWGQGIQETQYF	TGTGCCAGCAGCTTGTGGGGACAGGGGATCCAAGAGACCCAGTACTTC
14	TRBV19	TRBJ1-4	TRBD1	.	CASSGQGMGEKLFF	TGTGCCAGTAGTGGACAGGGGATGGGTGAAAAACTGTTTTTT
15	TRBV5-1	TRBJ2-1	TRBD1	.	CASRRTGGSYNEQFF	TGCGCCAGCAGGCGTACAGGGGGCAGCTACAATGAGCAGTTCTTC
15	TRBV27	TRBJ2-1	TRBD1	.	CASSPYRGLNNEQFF	TGTGCCAGCAGTCCGTACAGGGGGCTAAACAATGAGCAGTTCTTC
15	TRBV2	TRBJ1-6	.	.	CASSDWSSYNSPLHF	TGTGCCAGCAGTGATTGGAGCTCCTATAATTCACCCCTCCACTTT
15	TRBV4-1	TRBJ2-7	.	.	CASSQVAGFTYEQYF	TGCGCCAGCAGCCAAGTAGCAGGGTTTACCTACGAGCAGTACTTC
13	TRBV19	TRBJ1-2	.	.	CASRSPGQIVYTF	TGTGCCAGTAGATCGCCGGGACAAATAGTCTACACCTTC
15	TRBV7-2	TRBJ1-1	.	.	CASSLTYRTNTEAFF	TGTGCCAGCAGCTTAACCTACAGGACGAACACTGAAGCTTTCTTT
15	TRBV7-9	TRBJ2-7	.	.	CASSLFANGTYEQYF	TGTGCCAGCAGCTTATTCGCAAACGGGACCTACGAGCAGTACTTC
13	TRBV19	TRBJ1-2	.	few	CASSIGTGYGYTF	TGTGCCAGTAGTATAGGCACAGGCTATGGCTACACCTTC